The 30 T cell receptor beta chains presented below share a single source sample, sequenced in a study of technical replicates of blood from a few donors (dated by TCRdb to about 2017). Libraries were built with the immunoSEQ multiplex PCR assay. TCRdb re-hosts the immuneACCESS table, in-frame sequences only. Its copies lack some clones; in the studies checked, an unresolved V gene accounts for under half of them, and the cause for the rest is not known. In all, the sample holds about 69,000 clones, and around nine tenths of those were seen once. The ten largest make up 4% to 5% of the sample. The sample was PBMCs. Source of these receptors: a human donor in good health. Some clones in this sample may be carry-over from other donors' samples.

This rearrangement joins TRBV7-2 to TRBJ1-5; 10 nucleotides agree with TRBD1. Trimming cost V 1 base and J 7 bases; bases outside gene matches: 4. The CDR3 runs 15 residues. Germline assignment: CDR1 SGHTA and CDR2 FQGNSA. The CDR3 sequence is CASSLGGTGAQPQHF. CDR3 sequence (DNA): TGTGCCAGCAGCTTAGGGGGGACAGGGGCCCAGCCCCAGCATTTT.

This clone has more than one count but fewer than ten. The rearrangement joins TRBV9 to TRBJ1-1; TRBD1 might be the D (5 bases). Germline V lookup: CDR1 SGDLS, CDR2 YYNGEE. This CDR3 is 9 amino acids long. CDR3: CVGRDRMFF. In nucleotides, the CDR3 is TGTGTCGGGAGAGACAGAATGTTCTTT.

This chain links TRBV5-1 with TRBJ1-4; TRBD1 matches at 12 bases. Germline V gene lookup returns CDR1 SGHRS and CDR2 YFSETQ. V was pared by 4 bases and J by 4 bases, with 11 bases of the junction left unmatched. CDR3 size: 18 residues. Here the CDR3 reads CASSPAGTGGPGNEKLFF. CDR3 sequence (DNA): TGCGCCAGCAGCCCCGCCGGGACAGGGGGCCCGGGTAATGAAAAACTGTTTTTT.

CDR3 loop: CASSLNVLNTEAFF. CDR3 bases: TGTGCCAGCAGTTTAAATGTCTTGAACACTGAAGCTTTCTTT. The V call is TRBV27, the J call TRBJ1-1; D gene ambiguous. V lost 2 bases and J lost 0, with 7 bases in between. The CDR3 covers 14 residues. In germline, CDR1 is MNHEY, CDR2 SMNVEV (reference sequence).

The CDR3: CASSRTAGGLYNEQFF. Written as DNA, the CDR3 is TGTGCCAGCAGCCGTACTGCGGGAGGCCTCTACAATGAGCAGTTCTTC. This chain uses TRBV7-7 with TRBJ2-1; 8 bases match TRBD2. Per germline, CDR1 SSHAT and CDR2 FNYEAQ (reference sequence). V gave up 5 bases and J gave up 3 bases; unmatched junction bases: 9. CDR3 length equals 16 residues.

This rearrangement joins TRBV9 to TRBJ2-1; D not certain. The germline V gene has CDR1 SGDLS and CDR2 YYNGEE. V lost 2 bases to trimming and J lost 10 bases, with 10 bases between them. The CDR3 totals 12 residues. The CDR3 coding sequence is TGTGCCAGCAGCGTCCAAAGCGCCGAGCAGTTCTTC. It specifies CASSVQSAEQFF.

V and J are TRBV2 and TRBJ1-5, with a tentative D call TRBD1 (6 bases). The germline V gene encodes CDR1 SNHLY and CDR2 FYNNEI. V shed 5 bases and J shed 4 bases, with 15 bases lying between them. The CDR3 contains 15 residues. In DNA, the CDR3 is TGTGCCAGCAGTCAGACAGGTATGGGTAATCAGCCCCAGCATTTT. Its translation is CASSQTGMGNQPQHF.

The genes are TRBV9 and TRBJ2-2, with D possibly being TRBD2 (6 bases). CDR3 length: 16 amino acids. With 4 bases removed from V and 5 bases from J, the gap between germline ends came to 18 bases. Germline V gene lookup returns CDR1 SGDLS and CDR2 YYNGEE. In DNA form, the CDR3 reads TGTGCCAGCAGCACAGGAGGATCCCGGGGGACCGGGGAGCTGTTTTTT. It specifies CASSTGGSRGTGELFF.

This clone was detected once. The V call is TRBV6-5, the J call TRBJ1-4, with TRBD1 matching over 12 bases. CDR3 size: 16 residues. The V gene end was trimmed by 0 bases and the J gene end by 10 bases; junction bases not matched to a gene: 6. Germline CDR1 MNHEY, CDR2 SVGAGI. The CDR3 loop reads CASSYSAGTGGRKLFF. The CDR3 DNA follows: TGTGCCAGCAGTTACTCTGCCGGGACAGGGGGCCGAAAACTGTTTTTT.

The chain has TRBV6-6 and TRBJ2-5; 11 nucleotides line up with TRBD2. The CDR3 contains 16 residues. The V gene's germline CDR1 is MNHNY and CDR2 SVGAGI (reference sequence). Trimming removed 6 bases from V and 2 bases from J; junction bases left unmatched: 8. The CDR3 DNA reads TGTGCCAGCAGCCGACGACTAGCGGGGACACAAGAGACCCAGTACTTC. Protein sequence: CASSRRLAGTQETQYF.

The gene calls are TRBV4-2 and TRBJ2-7, with TRBD2 identical over 10 bases. The CDR3 is 15 amino acids. Germline-derived CDR1 and CDR2 are LGHNA and YNFKEQ. Trimming removed 0 bases from V and 4 bases from J; junction bases left unmatched: 3. CDR3 amino acids: CASSQELAGSYEQYF. The DNA of the CDR3 is TGTGCCAGCAGCCAAGAACTAGCGGGGTCTTACGAGCAGTACTTC.

The genes are TRBV7-2 and TRBJ2-7; TRBD1 is a possible D gene (6 bases). Germline-derived CDR1 and CDR2 are SGHTA and FQGNSA. V was trimmed by 6 bases and J by 4 bases, leaving 13 bases between them. The CDR3 totals 13 residues. CDR3 protein: CASSTQRGYEQYF. In DNA, the CDR3 is TGTGCCAGCAGTACACAGAGGGGGTACGAGCAGTACTTC. Drawing the rest from reference TRBV7-2 and TRBJ2-7, the complete variable domain is GAGVSQSPSNKVTEKGKDVELRCDPISGHTALYWYRQSLGQGLEFLIYFQGNSAPDKSGLPSDRFSAERTGGSVSTLTIQRTQQEDSAVYLCASSTQRGYEQYFGPGTRLTVT.

The V gene is TRBV2, the J gene TRBJ1-2; D gene ambiguous. Germline V gene lookup returns CDR1 SNHLY and CDR2 FYNNEI. The CDR3 sequence is 12 residues long. Deletions cut 4 bases from V and 8 bases from J, with 11 bases between. As DNA, the CDR3 is TGTGCCAGCAGTGCGAGGGTCTGGGGCTACACCTTC. Its protein is CASSARVWGYTF.

This chain links TRBV2 with TRBJ2-7; a possible D gene is TRBD2 (6 bases). V lost 8 bases and J lost 3, with 32 bases in between. This CDR3 comprises 19 residues. The germline CDR1 and CDR2 sequences are SNHLY and FYNNEI. The CDR3, as DNA: TGTGCCAGCGCCCGACAGACTGGAGGGTCGGGGATCATCCGCTACGAGCAGTACTTC. This translates into CASARQTGGSGIIRYEQYF.

The chain joins TRBV6-5 to TRBJ2-2; the match to TRBD2 covers 9 bases. V was clipped by 5 bases and J by 5 bases; unmatched bases: 3. This CDR3 is 14 amino acids long. CDR1 and CDR2 from the germline V gene are MNHEY and SVGAGI. This CDR3 reads CASSGLAGTGELFF. CDR3 in DNA: TGTGCCAGCAGTGGGCTAGCGGGGACCGGGGAGCTGTTTTTT.

V gene TRBV10-3 combines with J gene TRBJ2-7; 10 nucleotides agree with TRBD1. Unmatched junction bases numbered 13, after V lost 5 bases and J lost 6 bases. CDR1 and CDR2 (germline): ENHRY, SYGVKD. The CDR3 has 16 residues. CDR3 in amino acids: CAISTPGQGILGEQYF. The CDR3 coding sequence is TGTGCCATCAGTACCCCGGGACAGGGGATTCTCGGCGAGCAGTACTTC.

This rearrangement joins TRBV27 to TRBJ2-1, with 7 bases identical to TRBD1. The CDR3 is 15 residues long. Germline V gives CDR1 MNHEY, CDR2 SMNVEV (reference sequence). Germline trimming cut 6 bases from V and 6 bases from J; bases unmatched to any gene: 11. This chain's CDR3 is CASRRKGAYGNEQFF. The CDR3 region has the DNA TGTGCCAGCAGAAGGAAGGGGGCATATGGCAATGAGCAGTTCTTC.

The V gene is TRBV7-7, the J gene TRBJ2-3; 8 bases are a match to TRBD2. V trimming: 0 bases; J trimming: 3 bases; junction bases outside the gene matches: 2. The CDR3 covers 15 residues. Per germline, CDR1 SSHAT and CDR2 FNYEAQ (reference sequence). The CDR3 DNA reads as TGTGCCAGCAGCTTAGCTCCGGGGGGGACAGATACGCAGTATTTT. Translated, it gives CASSLAPGGTDTQYF.

The chain uses TRBV11-2 and TRBJ1-3, with TRBD1 as a possible D gene (5 bases). This CDR3 is built from 16 residues. CDR1 is SGHAT and CDR2 is FQNNGV in the germline V gene. V gave up 4 bases and J gave up 0 bases, with 13 bases separating them. As DNA, the CDR3 is TGTGCCAGCAGCTCCCGGGACTCGAGCTCTGGAAACACCATATATTTT. The encoded protein is CASSSRDSSSGNTIYF.

The rearrangement links TRBV7-3 to TRBJ1-2, with D maybe TRBD1 (5 bases). This CDR3 has 13 residues. V dropped 0 bases and J dropped 6 bases, with 8 bases sitting between them. Germline V CDR1 and CDR2: SGHTA, FQGTGA. CDR3 region: CASSLTTGDGYTF. In DNA, the CDR3 is TGTGCCAGCAGCTTAACAACGGGGGATGGCTACACCTTC.

The V and J genes are TRBV5-4 and TRBJ2-7, with TRBD2 matching over 10 bases. The junction had 14 bases not matched to a gene; V was cut back by 0 bases and J by 8 bases. Germline CDR1 and CDR2: SGHNT and YYREEE (reference sequence). This CDR3 contains 17 residues. The CDR3 sequence is CASSLDAAGGPGRKQYF. The CDR3 DNA reads as TGTGCCAGCAGCTTGGATGCAGCGGGAGGGCCGGGTCGCAAGCAGTACTTC.

The chain uses TRBV18 and TRBJ1-2; 12 bases map to TRBD1. This CDR3 is built from 14 residues. After removal of 4 bases from V and 8 bases from J, the junction contained 5 bases not matched to a gene. From germline, CDR1 is KGHSH and CDR2 LQKENI. Here the CDR3 DNA reads TGTGCCAGCTCACAGGGACAGGGGGCGGAAGGCTACACCTTC. As protein: CASSQGQGAEGYTF. The full variable domain, with the rest looked up from reference TRBV18 and TRBJ1-2, is NAGVMQNPRHLVRRRGQEARLRCSPMKGHSHVYWYRQLPEEGLKFMVYLQKENIIDESGMPKERFSAEFPKEGPSILRIQQVVRGDSAAYFCASSQGQGAEGYTFGSGTRLTVV.

The J gene is TRBJ1-6, the V gene TRBV13; maybe TRBD1 (5 bases). Per germline, CDR1 PRHDT and CDR2 FYEKMQ (reference sequence). V was shortened by 4 bases and J by 5 bases, with 15 bases between the two germline ends. The CDR3 totals 16 residues. The CDR3 loop is CASSYSGGVNNSPLHF. CDR3 sequence (DNA): TGTGCCAGCAGCTATTCGGGGGGAGTCAATAATTCACCCCTCCACTTT.

The V and J genes are TRBV4-1 and TRBJ2-2, with no clear D. Germline CDR1 reads MGHRA; CDR2 reads YSYEKL. This CDR3 has 15 residues. Trimming removed 1 base at V and 0 bases at J, with 6 bases between. CDR3 amino acids: CASSQGTANTGELFF. In nucleotides, the CDR3 is TGCGCCAGCAGCCAAGGTACTGCGAACACCGGGGAGCTGTTTTTT.

This chain connects TRBV11-2 to TRBJ2-1, with TRBD2 matching over 13 bases. The CDR3 contains 15 residues. Unmatched junction bases numbered 3, after V lost 2 bases and J lost 8 bases. CDR1 is SGHAT and CDR2 is FQNNGV in the germline V gene. The CDR3 region is CASSLPGLAGHEQFF. As DNA, the CDR3 is TGTGCCAGCAGCTTACCGGGACTAGCGGGACATGAGCAGTTCTTC. Combining the CDR3 with reference TRBV11-2 and TRBJ2-1 gives the whole variable domain EAGVAQSPRYKIIEKRQSVAFWCNPISGHATLYWYQQILGQGPKLLIQFQNNGVVDDSQLPKDRFSAERLKGVDSTLKIQPAKLEDSAVYLCASSLPGLAGHEQFFGPGTRLTVL.

This rearrangement joins TRBV19 to TRBJ2-1; 9 positions match TRBD1. After removal of 7 bases from V and 9 bases from J, the junction contained 10 bases not matched to a gene. CDR1 and CDR2 from the germline V gene are LNHDA and SQIVND (reference sequence). The CDR3 covers 14 residues. The chain's CDR3 is CASTRTGELFEQFF. The CDR3 nucleotides read TGTGCCAGTACGCGGACAGGGGAGTTATTTGAGCAGTTCTTC. The complete variable domain, with remaining parts taken from reference TRBV19 and TRBJ2-1, reads DGGITQSPKYLFRKEGQNVTLSCEQNLNHDAMYWYRQDPGQGLRLIYYSQIVNDFQKGDIAEGYSVSREKKESFPLTVTSAQKNPTAFYLCASTRTGELFEQFFGPGTRLTVL.

The CDR3 bases are TGTGCCAGCAGCTTTCCTGCAGGGCCCCTCCACTTT. Translated: CASSFPAGPLHF. The genes are TRBV11-2 and TRBJ1-6, with a weak D call TRBD1 (5 bases). The CDR3 consists of 12 residues. Germline values: CDR1 SGHAT, CDR2 FQNNGV. V was cut by 3 bases and J by 13 bases, with 10 bases left in between.

The V call is TRBV30, the J call TRBJ1-1; possibly TRBD1 for D (5 bases). CDR3 size: 17 residues. Trimming took off 4 bases at V and 3 bases at J, with 24 bases between the two ends. The germline gives CDR1 GTSNPN, CDR2 SVGIG (reference sequence). The CDR3, as DNA: TGTGCCTGGACCCCGGGGGTCCTAATAAAACCTCACACTGAAGCTTTCTTT. It codes for CAWTPGVLIKPHTEAFF.

This clone was counted between two and nine times. The chain combines TRBV14 with TRBJ2-7; TRBD1 is a possible D gene (5 bases). This CDR3 is 13 amino acids long. Per germline, CDR1 SGHDN and CDR2 FVKESK. V was clipped by 4 bases and J by 4 bases, with 11 bases between them. The CDR3 is CASSLGHTYEQYF. DNA for the CDR3: TGTGCCAGCAGCCTAGGACACACATACGAGCAGTACTTC.

This sequence joins TRBV2 and TRBJ2-1, with 9 nucleotides matching TRBD2. The CDR3 sequence is 17 residues long. The germline V gene has CDR1 SNHLY and CDR2 FYNNEI. V lost 6 bases to trimming and J lost 0 bases; unmatched junction nucleotides: 9. The CDR3 region has the DNA TGTGCCAGCAGGGGTAGCGGGGGACCACACTCCTACAATGAGCAGTTCTTC. This translates into CASRGSGGPHSYNEQFF.